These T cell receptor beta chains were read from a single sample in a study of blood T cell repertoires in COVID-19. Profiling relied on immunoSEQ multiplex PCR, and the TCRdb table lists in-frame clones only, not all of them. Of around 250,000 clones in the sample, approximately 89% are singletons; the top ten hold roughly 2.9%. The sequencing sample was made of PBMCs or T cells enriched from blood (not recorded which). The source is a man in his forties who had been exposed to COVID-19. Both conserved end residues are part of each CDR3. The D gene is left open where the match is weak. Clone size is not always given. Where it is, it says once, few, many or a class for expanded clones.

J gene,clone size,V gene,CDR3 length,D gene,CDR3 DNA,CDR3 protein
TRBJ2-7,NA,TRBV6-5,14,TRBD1,TGTGCCAGCAGTCACCGACAGGGGGCCAGCGAGCAGTACTTC,CASSHRQGASEQYF
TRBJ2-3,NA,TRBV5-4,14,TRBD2,TGTGCCAGCAGCTGGAAAGGACTAGCGGGAGTTCAGTATTTT,CASSWKGLAGVQYF
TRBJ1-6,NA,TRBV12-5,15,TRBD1,TGTGCTAGTGGTTTATGGGGACAGGGGATTTCACCCCTCCACTTT,CASGLWGQGISPLHF
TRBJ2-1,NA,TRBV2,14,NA,TGTGCCAGCAGGGACAGTAGCTCCTACAATGAGCAGTTCTTC,CASRDSSSYNEQFF
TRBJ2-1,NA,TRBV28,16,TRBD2,TGTGCCAGCAGTTTTACGGCTAGCGGACTTTACAATGAGCAGTTCTTC,CASSFTASGLYNEQFF
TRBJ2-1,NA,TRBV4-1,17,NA,TGCGCCAGCAGCCAAGATTATGGGGCCTCTACAATGACTGAGCAGTTCTTC,CASSQDYGASTMTEQFF
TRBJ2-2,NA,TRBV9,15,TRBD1,TGTGCCAGCAGCTTCACAGGGGGCTTGTCCGGGGAGCTGTTTTTT,CASSFTGGLSGELFF
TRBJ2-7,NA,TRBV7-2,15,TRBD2,TGTGCCAGCAGCTGGCGGACTAGCGGGACCTACGAGCAGTACTTC,CASSWRTSGTYEQYF
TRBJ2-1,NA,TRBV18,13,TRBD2,TGTGCCAGCTCACGATCTAGCGGGAGGGCCCCGTTCTTC,CASSRSSGRAPFF
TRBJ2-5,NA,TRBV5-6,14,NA,TGTGCCAGCAGCTTAGGAGAGATGGGAGAGACCCAGTACTTC,CASSLGEMGETQYF
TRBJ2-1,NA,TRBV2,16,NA,TGTGCCAGCAGTGAAGCAGACAGCACGAGTTACAATGAGCAGTTCTTC,CASSEADSTSYNEQFF
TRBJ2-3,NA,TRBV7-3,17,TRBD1,TGTGCCAGCAGCTTATCGGGACAGGGGAGTGGATCAGATACGCAGTATTTT,CASSLSGQGSGSDTQYF
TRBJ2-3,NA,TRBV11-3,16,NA,TGTGCCAGCAGCCCTTTCGCTGGGGGGATATCAGATACGCAGTATTTT,CASSPFAGGISDTQYF
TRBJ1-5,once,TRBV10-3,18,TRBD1,TGTGCCATCAGTGAGGAAGTTTGGTCAGGGGGCGCGGGACAGCCCCAGCATTTT,CAISEEVWSGGAGQPQHF
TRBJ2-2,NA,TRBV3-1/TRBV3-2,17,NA,TGTGCCAGCAGCCAAGACCGTGGCCGGGGTGGGACCGGGGAGCTGTTTTTT,CASSQDRGRGGTGELFF
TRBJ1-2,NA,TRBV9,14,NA,TGTGCCAGCAGCGTAGCGACACTAGACTATGGCTACACCTTC,CASSVATLDYGYTF
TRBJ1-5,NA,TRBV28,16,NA,TGTGCCAGCACCCCCTTCCTCGGGGGTAACAATCAGCCCCAGCATTTT,CASTPFLGGNNQPQHF
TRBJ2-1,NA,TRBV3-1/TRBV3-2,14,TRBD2,TGTGCCAGCAGCCCCAATCGACTAGCAGGATCAGAGTTCTTC,CASSPNRLAGSEFF
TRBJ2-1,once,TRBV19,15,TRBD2,TGTGCCAGTAGTTGGTCTAGCGGGAGCAACAATGAGCAGTTCTTC,CASSWSSGSNNEQFF
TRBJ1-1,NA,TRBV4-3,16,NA,TGCGCCAGCAGCCAAGTCGACCAGGGGCCCTGGTCTGAAGCTTTCTTT,CASSQVDQGPWSEAFF
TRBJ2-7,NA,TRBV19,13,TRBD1,TGTGCCAGTAGACAACAGGGGGTCTACGAGCAGTACTTC,CASRQQGVYEQYF
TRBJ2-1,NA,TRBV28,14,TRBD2,TGTGCCAGCAGTAGACTAGCGGGAATGAATGAGCAGTTCTTC,CASSRLAGMNEQFF
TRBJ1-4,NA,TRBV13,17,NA,TGTGCCAGCAGCTCGTCCGGGACACTACCCTCCGGTGAAAAACTGTTTTTT,CASSSSGTLPSGEKLFF
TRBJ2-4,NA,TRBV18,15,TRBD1,TGTGCCAGCTCAGCACAGGGGGCGGCCAAAAACATTCAGTACTTC,CASSAQGAAKNIQYF
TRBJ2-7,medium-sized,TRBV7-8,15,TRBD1,TGTGCCAGCAGCGAGTCGGCCGGGACAGGGGGCGAGCAGTACTTC,CASSESAGTGGEQYF
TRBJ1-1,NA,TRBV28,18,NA,TGTGCCAGCAGCCCCCCCCACCTCGGGGGAGCAATGAACACTGAAGCTTTCTTT,CASSPPHLGGAMNTEAFF
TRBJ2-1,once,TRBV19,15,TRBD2,TGTGCCAGTAGCATCCTTACTAGCGGTAGCAATGAGCAGTTCTTC,CASSILTSGSNEQFF
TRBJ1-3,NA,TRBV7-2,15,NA,TGTGCCAGCAGCCTTACTGGACTCTCTGGAAACACCATATATTTT,CASSLTGLSGNTIYF
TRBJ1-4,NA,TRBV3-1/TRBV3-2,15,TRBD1,TGTGCCAGCAGCACCATGACAGGGGTTAATGAAAAACTGTTTTTT,CASSTMTGVNEKLFF
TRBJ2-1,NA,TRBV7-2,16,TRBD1,TGTGCCAGCAGCTTAGCAGGGACAGGGGTGTTCAATGAGCAGTTCTTC,CASSLAGTGVFNEQFF
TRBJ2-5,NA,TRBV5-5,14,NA,TGTGCCAGCAGCTTAAGAGCCGGGGGTGAGACCCAGTACTTC,CASSLRAGGETQYF
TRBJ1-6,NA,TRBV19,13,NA,TGTGCCAGTAGTTTCCAGGGGAATTCACCCCTCCACTTT,CASSFQGNSPLHF
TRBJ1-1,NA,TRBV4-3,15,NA,TGCGCCAGCAGCCAAGAAAACAGCCTGAACACTGAAGCTTTCTTT,CASSQENSLNTEAFF
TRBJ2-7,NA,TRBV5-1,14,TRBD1,TGCGCCAGCAGCTCGGACAGGGTTCCCTACGAGCAGTACTTC,CASSSDRVPYEQYF
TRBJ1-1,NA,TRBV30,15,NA,TGTGCCTGGAGTGAATTCCCGGACAGGAACACTGAAGCTTTCTTT,CAWSEFPDRNTEAFF
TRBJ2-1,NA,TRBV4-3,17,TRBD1,TGCGCCAGCAGCCGAAGCAGCCTGGGGACAGACAACAATGAGCAGTTCTTC,CASSRSSLGTDNNEQFF
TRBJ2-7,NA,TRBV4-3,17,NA,TGCGCCAGCAGCGTAGGTTTAGCGATCTCCCGTGCCTGGGAGCAGTACTTC,CASSVGLAISRAWEQYF
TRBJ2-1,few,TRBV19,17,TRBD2,TGTGCCAGTAGTCCCCGGACTAGCGGGAGCTCCTACAATGAGCAGTTCTTC,CASSPRTSGSSYNEQFF
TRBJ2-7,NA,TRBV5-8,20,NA,TGTGCCAGCAGCTTGGTTATTGTCGGCGTTAGCGGATTCATCTCCTACGAGCAGTACTTC,CASSLVIVGVSGFISYEQYF
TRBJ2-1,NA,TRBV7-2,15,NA,TGTGCCAGCATCAGCGAAATGTTCTTGGGCAATGAGCAGTTCTTC,CASISEMFLGNEQFF
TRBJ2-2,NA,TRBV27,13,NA,TGTGCCAGCAGTTTACAGGTTACCGGGGAGCTGTTTTTT,CASSLQVTGELFF
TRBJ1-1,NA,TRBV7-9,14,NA,TGTGCCAGCACCCTGGACATCGCGAACACTGAAGCTTTCTTT,CASTLDIANTEAFF
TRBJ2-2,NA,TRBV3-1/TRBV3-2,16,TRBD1,TGTGCCAGCAGCGCAACCGGGACAGGGGACACCGGGGAGCTGTTTTTT,CASSATGTGDTGELFF
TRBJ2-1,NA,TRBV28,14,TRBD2,TGTGCCAGCAGACTAGCGGGAGGGCTTTTTGAGCAGTTCTTC,CASRLAGGLFEQFF
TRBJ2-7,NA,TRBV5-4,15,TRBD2,TGTGCCAGCAGCCCTGAGTGGGGGGGGATCTACGAGCAGTACTTC,CASSPEWGGIYEQYF
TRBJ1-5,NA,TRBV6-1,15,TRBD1,TGTGCCAGCAGTGAACCGGGACAGGGGGGCCAGCCCCAGCATTTT,CASSEPGQGGQPQHF